These 4 T cell receptor beta chains share one sample of origin, sequenced in a study of beta chain features in type 1 diabetes. Every bit of the isolated RNA underwent reverse transcription, so sequencing read expressed TCRB transcripts. The assay was immunoSEQ multiplex PCR, and TCRdb's table has in-frame clones only and misses some. The sample holds under 900,000 clones, 15% to 20% seen once. Input material: naive CD4+ T cells from blood. These receptors all come from a woman under 30 in good health.

CDR3 DNA sequence: TGTGCCAGCAGCGGACAGGTGAACACTGAAGCTTTCTTT. The encoded protein is CASSGQVNTEAFF. The chain is built from TRBV6-1 and TRBJ1-1, with 7 positions matching TRBD1. Looked up from germline, CDR1 is MNHNS and CDR2 is SASEGT. This CDR3 has 13 residues. Trimming removed 6 bases from V and 0 bases from J; junction bases left unmatched: 1.

V and J are TRBV19 and TRBJ1-5, with D possibly TRBD1 on 6 matching bases. The length of the CDR3 is 16 residues. V was pared by 3 bases and J by 0 bases, with 12 bases between. Germline assignment: CDR1 LNHDA and CDR2 SQIVND (reference sequence). CDR3 protein: CASSIGQIDSNQPQHF. CDR3 nucleotide sequence: TGTGCCAGTAGTATCGGACAGATTGATAGCAATCAGCCCCAGCATTTT.

The V and J genes are TRBV15 and TRBJ2-7; D is ambiguous. Germline CDR1 is LNHNV and CDR2 is YYDKDF (reference sequence). The CDR3 totals 12 residues. Trimming cost V 3 bases and J 6 bases, with 9 bases left between them. CDR3 in DNA: TGTGCCACCAGCAGGAGCTGGGGCGAGCAGTACTTC. Encoded protein: CATSRSWGEQYF. Based on the CDR3 plus reference TRBV15 and TRBJ2-7, the full variable domain is DAMVIQNPRYQVTQFGKPVTLSCSQTLNHNVMYWYQQKSSQAPKLLFHYYDKDFNNEADTPDNFQSRRPNTSFCFLDIRSPGLGDTAMYLCATSRSWGEQYFGPGTRLTVT.

The CDR3 loop is CATSSRRDTSEEQYF. The DNA for the CDR3 is TGTGCCACCAGCAGTCGCCGGGACACCTCCGAGGAGCAGTACTTC. The chain joins TRBV15 to TRBJ2-7, with D perhaps TRBD1 (6 bases). The CDR3 extends over 15 amino acids. Germline V gene lookup returns CDR1 LNHNV and CDR2 YYDKDF (reference sequence). V lost 3 bases to trimming and J lost 7 bases, with 19 bases between them.